The entry below describes one T cell receptor beta chain. Its antigen target is currently unknown. No clone much larger than this one lies a single base away; base qualities are absent. These data originate in a study of T cell responses to AZD1222 COVID-19 vaccine (dated by TCRdb to about 2021). In terms of the full investigation: AZD1222 recipients whose second dose came at about 4 weeks and those whose second dose came at about 12 weeks were combined into one group, since spike-specific TCR depth and breadth did not differ between the two schedules. TCR sequencing covered 230 to 250 trial participants: 200 to 210 given two doses of AZD1222 and 26 given two doses of MenACWY control vaccine. Trial participants were enrolled by age into 18-55, 56-69 and 70-plus year subgroups, with approximately 150, 30 and 60 TCR-sequenced participants respectively. Study-level results and caveats: No day 14 peak-response samples were available, so repertoires were characterized only after the peak T cell response. A significant rise in spike-specific TCR breadth and depth was observed after two AZD1222 doses relative to day 0 and relative to MenACWY recipients. Conclusions about previously exposed vaccinees are limited because only five to seven AZD1222 recipients were SARS-CoV-2 seropositive at baseline. Most participants were white British and females outnumbered males, and the authors suggested that clonal diversity may have been underestimated. Epitopes outside the regions mutated in the B.1.351 and B.1.1.7 variants were reportedly recognized by nearly half of the unique spike-specific TCRs. In the small 56-69-year group, the increase in depth fell short of significance, most likely because of low power. Vaccine-associated CD4 TCRs spanned the whole spike protein, with dominant responses in regions 160-218 and 743-854.

This sample's time point label indicates: baseline before first vaccination. Samples from vaccinated people were obtained from the UK trials COV001 and COV002, which included a single-blind randomized controlled phase 2/3 trial of AZD1222 (ChAdOx1 nCoV-19) in healthy adults. For TCRbeta chain sequencing, PBMC samples from trial participants were taken at day 0 and at day 28 after the second dose. The V end loses 2 bases and the J end loses 0 bases, and a stretch of 10 bases separates them. CDR3 length: 15 amino acids, cysteine to phenylalanine. Only the CDR3 part of the read is kept: 45 bases, read in frame from the first base. The germline V gene sets CDR1 to SGHTA and CDR2 to FQGTGA. The CDR3 regions of human TCRbeta chains were subjected to immunosequencing. The published analysis was carried out like this. Repertoire TCRs were matched against a reference library of SARS-CoV-2-specific TCRs generated with the MIRA antigen-specificity platform. Breadth meant the fraction of unique TCRs that were SARS-CoV-2-associated, whereas depth meant the fraction of total T cells that were SARS-CoV-2-associated. Using the MIRA data, each spike-specific TCR was mapped to the spike region that the TCR reacts to and placed in a CD4 or CD8 class. Log10-transformed breadth and depth values were compared by one-way ANOVA with Sidak's multiple comparisons tests. As stored in TCRdb, this immuneACCESS dataset retains in-frame rearrangements with V and J assigned. A fraction of the clones does not appear; measured against another copy, unresolved V genes explain less than half of the discrepancy, and the remainder lacks a known reason. V and J calls and clone size follow that table, whereas D and trimming were derived from the DNA. In this sample the table shows about 160,000 clones, roughly 86% of which occur a single time. The biggest ten clones account for more than 5.5% of the sample.

The material was peripheral blood, obtained on day 0 of AZD1222 vaccination. This receptor chain uses TRBV7-3 and TRBJ1-1; the best D guess is TRBD1, with 5 bases matching. The TCR originated in an adult in good health. CDR3 sequence: CASSLGGTVNTEAFF. The DNA sequence is given as TGTGCCAGCAGCTTAGGCGGGACGGTGAACACTGAAGCTTTCTTT. The variable domain in full, with residues beyond the CDR3 obtained from the reference TRBV7-3 and TRBJ1-1 genes, is GAGVSQTPSNKVTEKGKYVELRCDPISGHTALYWYRQSLGQGPEFLIYFQGTGAADDSGLPNDRFFAVRPEGSVSTLKIQRTERGDSAVYLCASSLGGTVNTEAFFGQGTRLTVV.